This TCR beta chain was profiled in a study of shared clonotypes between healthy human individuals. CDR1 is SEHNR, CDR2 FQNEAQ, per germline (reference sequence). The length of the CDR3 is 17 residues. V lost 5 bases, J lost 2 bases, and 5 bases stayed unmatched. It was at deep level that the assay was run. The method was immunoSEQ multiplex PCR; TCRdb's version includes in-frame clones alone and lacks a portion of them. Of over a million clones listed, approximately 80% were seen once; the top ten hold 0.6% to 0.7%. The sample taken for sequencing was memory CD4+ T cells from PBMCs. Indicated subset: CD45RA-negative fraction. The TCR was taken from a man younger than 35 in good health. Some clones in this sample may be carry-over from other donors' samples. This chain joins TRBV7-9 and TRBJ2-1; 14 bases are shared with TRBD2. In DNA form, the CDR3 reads TGTGCCAGCAGCCGGACTAGCGGGAGGAGTACCTACAATGAGCAGTTCTTC. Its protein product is CASSRTSGRSTYNEQFF.